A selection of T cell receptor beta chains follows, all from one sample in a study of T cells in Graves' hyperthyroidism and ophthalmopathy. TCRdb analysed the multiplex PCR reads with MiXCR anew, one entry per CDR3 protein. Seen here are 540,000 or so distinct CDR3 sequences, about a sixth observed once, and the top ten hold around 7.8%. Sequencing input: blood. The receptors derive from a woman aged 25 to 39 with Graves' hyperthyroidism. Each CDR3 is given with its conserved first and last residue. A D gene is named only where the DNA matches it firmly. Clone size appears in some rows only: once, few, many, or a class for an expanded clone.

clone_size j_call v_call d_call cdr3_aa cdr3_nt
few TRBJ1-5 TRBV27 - CASSPRDTYQPQHF TGTGCCAGCAGTCCCCGGGACACCTATCAGCCCCAGCATTTT
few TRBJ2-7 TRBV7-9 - CASSSSGDPHYEQYF TGTGCCAGCAGCTCCTCAGGGGATCCCCACTACGAGCAGTACTTC
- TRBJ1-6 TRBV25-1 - CASSESPSVSPLHF TGTGCCAGCAGTGAATCCCCTAGCGTTTCACCCCTCCACTTT
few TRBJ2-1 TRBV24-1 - CATSDPLSDSEQFF TGTGCCACCAGTGACCCCCTTTCGGACAGTGAACAGTTCTTC
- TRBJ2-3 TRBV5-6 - CASSFKGRPSTDTQYF TGTGCCAGCAGCTTTAAAGGACGGCCTAGCACAGATACGCAGTATTTT
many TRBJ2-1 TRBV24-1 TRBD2 CATSDSASGYNEQFF TGTGCCACCAGTGATAGCGCTAGCGGTTACAATGAGCAGTTCTTC
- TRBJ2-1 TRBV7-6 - CASSSAGLSYNEQFF TGTGCCAGCAGCTCCGCGGGTCTCTCCTACAATGAGCAGTTCTTC
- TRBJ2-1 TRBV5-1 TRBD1 CASSQDPPTGASGEQFF TGCGCCAGCAGCCAAGATCCGCCGACAGGGGCCTCGGGGGAGCAGTTCTTC
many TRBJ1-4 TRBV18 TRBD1 CASSPQGATNEKLFF TGTGCCAGCTCACCGCAGGGGGCAACTAATGAAAAACTGTTTTTT
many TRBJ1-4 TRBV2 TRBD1 CASDRVREKLFF TGTGCCAGCGACAGGGTACGGGAAAAACTGTTTTTT
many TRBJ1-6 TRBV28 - CASNDLLSYNSPLHF TGTGCCAGCAATGATCTGTTGTCCTATAATTCACCCCTCCACTTT
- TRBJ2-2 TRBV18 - CASLWGSNTGELFF TGTGCCAGCCTATGGGGGTCGAACACCGGGGAGCTGTTTTTT
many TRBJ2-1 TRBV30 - CAWSGAGGEQFF TGTGCCTGGAGTGGGGCAGGCGGGGAGCAGTTCTTC
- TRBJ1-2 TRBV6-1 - CASSEGTIQYGYTF TGTGCCAGCAGTGAAGGGACCATACAGTATGGCTACACCTTC
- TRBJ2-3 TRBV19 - CASGPRNTDTQYF TGTGCCAGTGGCCCTCGGAACACAGATACGCAGTATTTT
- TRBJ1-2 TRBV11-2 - CASSLGDVGSNGYTF TGTGCCAGCAGCTTAGGGGACGTGGGAAGCAATGGCTACACCTTC
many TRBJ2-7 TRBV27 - CASSLYRAGPSYEQYF TGTGCCAGCAGTTTATATCGTGCGGGCCCCTCCTACGAGCAGTACTTC
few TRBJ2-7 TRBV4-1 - CASSQVSGVHEQYF TGCGCCAGCAGCCAAGTTTCAGGGGTCCACGAGCAGTACTTC
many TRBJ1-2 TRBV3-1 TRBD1 CASSQDYGTVYTF TGTGCCAGCAGCCAAGATTATGGGACAGTCTACACCTTC
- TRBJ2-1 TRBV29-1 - CSAERGDRGIGEQFF TGCAGCGCTGAGAGAGGGGACCGCGGTATTGGGGAGCAGTTCTTC
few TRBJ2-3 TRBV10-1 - CASSEGAVSLASPDTQYF TGCGCCAGCAGTGAGGGGGCTGTGTCACTAGCTTCCCCAGATACGCAGTATTTT
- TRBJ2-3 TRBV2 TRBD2 CASRPTSGSPTDTQYF TGTGCCAGCAGACCGACTAGCGGGAGTCCGACAGATACGCAGTATTTT
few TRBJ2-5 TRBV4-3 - CASSQDRLAVETQYF TGCGCCAGCAGCCAAGATAGGCTAGCAGTGGAGACCCAGTACTTC
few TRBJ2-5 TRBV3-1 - CASSLLRQETQYF TGTGCCAGCAGCCTCTTGCGGCAAGAGACCCAGTACTTC
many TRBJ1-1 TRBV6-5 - CASSYASPSEGNTEAFF TGTGCCAGCAGTTACGCCAGTCCATCTGAGGGGAACACTGAAGCTTTCTTT
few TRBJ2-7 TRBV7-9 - CASSLNLRGSYEQYF TGTGCCAGCAGCTTAAATTTGCGTGGCTCCTACGAGCAGTACTTC
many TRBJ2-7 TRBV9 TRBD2 CASSVGLAGVIYEQYF TGTGCCAGCAGCGTCGGACTAGCGGGAGTAATCTACGAGCAGTACTTC
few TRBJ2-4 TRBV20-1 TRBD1 CSAKRDRGYIQYF TGCAGTGCTAAGCGGGACAGGGGATACATTCAGTACTTC
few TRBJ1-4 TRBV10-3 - CAIRGSANEKLFF TGTGCCATCCGGGGGTCCGCTAATGAAAAACTGTTTTTT
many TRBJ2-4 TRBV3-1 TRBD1 CASSPQGAAKNIQYF TGTGCCAGCAGCCCGCAGGGGGCGGCCAAAAACATTCAGTACTTC
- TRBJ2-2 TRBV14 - CASSRDIKSGELFF TGTGCCAGCAGCCGTGACATAAAATCAGGGGAGCTGTTTTTT
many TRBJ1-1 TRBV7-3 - CASSLVASATEAFF TGTGCCAGCAGCTTAGTGGCTTCGGCAACTGAAGCTTTCTTT
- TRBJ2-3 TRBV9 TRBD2 CASSAGASGINTDTQYF TGTGCCAGCAGCGCCGGGGCTAGCGGGATTAACACAGATACGCAGTATTTT
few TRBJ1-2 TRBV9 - CASSVVTGNYGYTF TGTGCCAGCAGCGTAGTGACAGGAAACTATGGCTACACCTTC
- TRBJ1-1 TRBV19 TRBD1 CASSILTGRNTEAFF TGTGCCAGTAGTATTCTGACAGGGAGGAACACTGAAGCTTTCTTT
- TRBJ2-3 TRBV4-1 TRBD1 CASSHPDRGTQYF TGCGCCAGCAGCCACCCCGACAGGGGAACGCAGTATTTT
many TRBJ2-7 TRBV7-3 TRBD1 CASSLGQGVSYEQYF TGTGCCAGCAGCTTGGGACAGGGGGTTTCCTACGAGCAGTACTTC
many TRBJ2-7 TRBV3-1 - CASSQEPTDAYEQYF TGTGCCAGCAGCCAAGAACCAACAGACGCCTACGAGCAGTACTTC
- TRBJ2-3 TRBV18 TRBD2 CASSPVPTSGSSTDTQYF TGTGCCAGCTCACCAGTCCCGACTAGCGGGAGTAGCACAGATACGCAGTATTTT
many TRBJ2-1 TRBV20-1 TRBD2 CSARELAGGYNEQFF TGCAGTGCTAGAGAACTAGCGGGCGGTTACAATGAGCAGTTCTTC